Listed below are T cell receptor beta chains from one sample, sequenced in a study of blood T cell repertoires in COVID-19. Method: immunoSEQ multiplex PCR; TCRdb's copy keeps in-frame clones and lacks some. The table shows 150,000 to 200,000 clones, with over 90% occurring only once. The sequenced sample consisted of peripheral blood. These TCRs come from a man aged 50 to 60 with acute or convalescent COVID-19. Both conserved end residues are part of each CDR3. The D gene is left open where the match is weak. Where a row states a size, it is once, few, many or the class of an expanded clone; other rows omit it.

size: NA
D: NA
J: TRBJ1-1
V: TRBV28
DNA: TGTGCCAGCAGCCATAGGGGGGGTGAAGCTTTCTTT
CDR3: CASSHRGGEAFF

size: NA
D: TRBD2
J: TRBJ2-1
V: TRBV24-1
DNA: TGTGCCACCAGTGTTGGGACTAGCGGGGGCGATGAGCAGTTCTTC
CDR3: CATSVGTSGGDEQFF

size: NA
D: TRBD2
J: TRBJ2-1
V: TRBV18
DNA: TGTGCCAGCTCACCACCACGAACTAGCGGGAGGAATGAGCAGTTCTTC
CDR3: CASSPPRTSGRNEQFF

size: NA
D: TRBD2
J: TRBJ2-7
V: TRBV4-1
DNA: TGCGCCAGCAGCCAGCAAGGGAGGGCAGGCATTCTCTTC
CDR3: CASSQQGRAGILF

size: NA
D: TRBD2
J: TRBJ2-5
V: TRBV4-1
DNA: TGCGCCAGCAGCCACCGCGACCCAGCGGGGGTTCAAGAGACCCAGTACTTC
CDR3: CASSHRDPAGVQETQYF

size: NA
D: NA
J: TRBJ1-5
V: TRBV27
DNA: TGTGCCAGCAGTTTACCTCTAGGGCCCCAGCATTTT
CDR3: CASSLPLGPQHF

size: NA
D: TRBD2
J: TRBJ2-1
V: TRBV2
DNA: TGTGCCAGCAGTGATGTAGCGGGGGGGCACAATGAGCAGTTCTTC
CDR3: CASSDVAGGHNEQFF

size: NA
D: NA
J: TRBJ2-2
V: TRBV7-2
DNA: TGTGCCAGCAGCTTAGGAGGGGGGGCGAACACCGGGGAGCTGTTTTTT
CDR3: CASSLGGGANTGELFF

size: NA
D: NA
J: TRBJ1-5
V: TRBV5-5
DNA: TGTGCCAGCAGCTACGGCCCCCGAGCGAGCAATCAGCCCCAGCATTTT
CDR3: CASSYGPRASNQPQHF

size: NA
D: TRBD2
J: TRBJ2-7
V: TRBV3-1/TRBV3-2
DNA: TGTGCCAGCAGCCACATCCTAGCGGGAGGCCCCCACGAGCAGTACTTC
CDR3: CASSHILAGGPHEQYF

size: NA
D: TRBD2
J: TRBJ2-3
V: TRBV5-4
DNA: TGTGCCAGCAGCCGGCCGAGCGGGGGACCCACAGATACGCAGTATTTT
CDR3: CASSRPSGGPTDTQYF

size: NA
D: NA
J: TRBJ1-4
V: TRBV5-6
DNA: TGTGCCAGCAGCTCCAGGGCTTGGCATGAAAAACTGTTTTTT
CDR3: CASSSRAWHEKLFF

size: NA
D: TRBD2
J: TRBJ2-2
V: TRBV6-6
DNA: TGTGCCAGCAGTCGCCCTGAGACTAGCGGGAGCACCGGGGAGCTGTTTTTT
CDR3: CASSRPETSGSTGELFF

size: NA
D: TRBD1
J: TRBJ2-1
V: TRBV3-1/TRBV3-2
DNA: TGTGCCAGCAGCCAAAACAGGGGATATGAGCAGTTCTTC
CDR3: CASSQNRGYEQFF

size: NA
D: TRBD1
J: TRBJ2-4
V: TRBV5-1
DNA: TGCGCCAGCAGCCCTGCTCGGGACAGGCCACAGTACTTC
CDR3: CASSPARDRPQYF

size: NA
D: NA
J: TRBJ2-3
V: TRBV3-1/TRBV3-2
DNA: TGTGCCAGCAAGCCCGGCGGTATCACAGATACGCAGTATTTT
CDR3: CASKPGGITDTQYF

size: NA
D: NA
J: TRBJ2-2
V: TRBV7-3
DNA: TGTGCCAGCAGCTTAGAGGGTCGGGACACCGGGGAGCTGTTTTTT
CDR3: CASSLEGRDTGELFF

size: few
D: NA
J: TRBJ1-6
V: TRBV2
DNA: TGTGCCAGCAGAGAGCACGGTTCACCCCTCCACTTT
CDR3: CASREHGSPLHF

size: once
D: NA
J: TRBJ1-3
V: TRBV9
DNA: TGTGCCAGCAGCGCGGGGGGTATTGGAAACACCATATATTTT
CDR3: CASSAGGIGNTIYF

size: NA
D: NA
J: TRBJ2-5
V: TRBV5-3
DNA: TGTGCCAGAAGCTTACCGGGAGCACAAGAGACCCAGTACTTC
CDR3: CARSLPGAQETQYF

size: NA
D: NA
J: TRBJ2-1
V: TRBV11-1
DNA: TGTGCCAGCAGCCGAAGCCGGGGTAACAATGAGCAGTTCTTC
CDR3: CASSRSRGNNEQFF

size: few
D: NA
J: TRBJ1-2
V: TRBV18
DNA: TGTGCCAGCTCACGGACAGTATCCTATGGCTACACCTTC
CDR3: CASSRTVSYGYTF

size: NA
D: TRBD1
J: TRBJ1-4
V: TRBV29-1
DNA: TGCAGCGTTACAACAGGGGCTAATGAAAAACTGTTTTTT
CDR3: CSVTTGANEKLFF

size: NA
D: TRBD1
J: TRBJ2-3
V: TRBV9
DNA: TGTGCCAGCAGCACCTCCGGGACAGGGCTGCCGGATACGCAGTATTTT
CDR3: CASSTSGTGLPDTQYF

size: NA
D: NA
J: TRBJ2-1
V: TRBV5-4
DNA: TGTGCCAGCAGCTCCAGGCTTAGCTCCTACAATGAGCAGTTCTTC
CDR3: CASSSRLSSYNEQFF

size: few
D: NA
J: TRBJ1-5
V: TRBV27
DNA: TGTGCCAGCAGTTTACGACACGATAGCAATCAGCCCCAGCATTTT
CDR3: CASSLRHDSNQPQHF

size: NA
D: NA
J: TRBJ2-6
V: TRBV27
DNA: TGTGCCAGCAGTTTGGGGAGGTGGGCCAACGTCCTGACTTTC
CDR3: CASSLGRWANVLTF

size: NA
D: TRBD1
J: TRBJ1-4
V: TRBV12-3/TRBV12-4
DNA: TGTGCCAGCAGTGGGACAGGGAGGGAAAAACTGTTTTTT
CDR3: CASSGTGREKLFF

size: NA
D: NA
J: TRBJ1-1
V: TRBV27
DNA: TGTGCCAGCAGCGAAAACAGGCTGCTGGCTGAAGCTTTCTTT
CDR3: CASSENRLLAEAFF

size: few
D: TRBD1
J: TRBJ1-1
V: TRBV3-1/TRBV3-2
DNA: TGTGCCAGCAGGGGGACAGTGAACACTGAAGCTTTCTTT
CDR3: CASRGTVNTEAFF

size: NA
D: NA
J: TRBJ2-2
V: TRBV4-1
DNA: TGCGCCAGCAGCTCTATGTGGACCGGGGAGCTGTTTTTT
CDR3: CASSSMWTGELFF

size: NA
D: TRBD1
J: TRBJ1-1
V: TRBV5-5
DNA: TGTGCCAGCAGCTGGGGGGACAGCAACACTGAAGCTTTCTTT
CDR3: CASSWGDSNTEAFF

size: NA
D: NA
J: TRBJ2-5
V: TRBV28
DNA: TGTGCCAGCAGTTTGAACATGAAGACCCAGTACTTC
CDR3: CASSLNMKTQYF

size: NA
D: NA
J: TRBJ2-6
V: TRBV7-8
DNA: TGTGCCAGCAGCTTACCATTACACCACCCTGGGGCCAACGTCCTGACTTTC
CDR3: CASSLPLHHPGANVLTF

size: NA
D: TRBD1
J: TRBJ2-1
V: TRBV28
DNA: TGTGCCAGCAGGACAGGGGGCTCTGAGCAGTTCTTC
CDR3: CASRTGGSEQFF

size: NA
D: NA
J: TRBJ1-5
V: TRBV24-1
DNA: TGTGCCACCAGTGATTCCCCCTCCGACAGTGGCAATCAGCCCCAGCATTTT
CDR3: CATSDSPSDSGNQPQHF

size: once
D: NA
J: TRBJ1-1
V: TRBV6-5
DNA: TGTGCCAGCAGTTACGTTGGGCTGGACACTGAAGCTTTCTTT
CDR3: CASSYVGLDTEAFF

size: NA
D: NA
J: TRBJ1-3
V: TRBV5-4
DNA: TGTGCCAGCAGCTTTTGGGGGGGAGGAAACACCATATATTTT
CDR3: CASSFWGGGNTIYF

size: NA
D: NA
J: TRBJ2-7
V: TRBV12-5
DNA: TGTGCTAGTGGTTTGGTACTTTTGAGGCGGGTCCTTACCTACGAGCAGTACTTC
CDR3: CASGLVLLRRVLTYEQYF

size: NA
D: NA
J: TRBJ1-2
V: TRBV6-5
DNA: TGTGCCAGCAGTTACTCCCCCCTAGGGCAGGGCTATGGCTACACCTTC
CDR3: CASSYSPLGQGYGYTF

size: NA
D: NA
J: TRBJ2-3
V: TRBV4-3
DNA: TGCGCCAGCAGCCAATTCCAAGGGGGACCCAGAACAGATACGCAGTATTTT
CDR3: CASSQFQGGPRTDTQYF

size: NA
D: TRBD1
J: TRBJ2-2
V: TRBV28
DNA: TGTGCCAGCAGTCTACCGGGACAGGGTACCACCGGGGAGCTGTTTTTT
CDR3: CASSLPGQGTTGELFF

size: NA
D: TRBD1
J: TRBJ1-3
V: TRBV18
DNA: TGTGCCAGCTCATTACAGGGGCACACCATATATTTT
CDR3: CASSLQGHTIYF

size: NA
D: NA
J: TRBJ2-1
V: TRBV10-3
DNA: TGTGCCATCAGTGAAAACAGCGGGCCCCACTCCTACAATGAGCAGTTCTTC
CDR3: CAISENSGPHSYNEQFF

size: NA
D: TRBD1
J: TRBJ1-2
V: TRBV19
DNA: TGTGCCAGTAGTACAAGACAGGGACCCAACTATGGCTACACCTTC
CDR3: CASSTRQGPNYGYTF

size: NA
D: NA
J: TRBJ1-5
V: TRBV3-1/TRBV3-2
DNA: TGTGCCAGAGGGGAGGTAAAGGGGCAGCCCCAGCATTTT
CDR3: CARGEVKGQPQHF

size: NA
D: NA
J: TRBJ1-1
V: TRBV4-1
DNA: TGCGCCAGCAGCCCCACCCAGGATAGGATTAACACTGAAGCTTTCTTT
CDR3: CASSPTQDRINTEAFF

size: NA
D: TRBD1
J: TRBJ1-2
V: TRBV19
DNA: TGTGCCAGTAGTTCCCGGGACAGGAGCGGCTACACCTTC
CDR3: CASSSRDRSGYTF

size: NA
D: TRBD1
J: TRBJ2-5
V: TRBV28
DNA: TGTGCCAGCAGTGTGGGACAGGGCCCGGTGTGGGAGACCCAGTACTTC
CDR3: CASSVGQGPVWETQYF

size: NA
D: TRBD2
J: TRBJ2-1
V: TRBV7-9
DNA: TGTGCCAGCAGCTCTCAGGGACTAGCGGGACATGAGCAGTTCTTC
CDR3: CASSSQGLAGHEQFF

size: NA
D: NA
J: TRBJ2-3
V: TRBV11-2
DNA: TGTGCCAGCAGCCCTTTCAGGAGCACAGATACGCAGTATTTT
CDR3: CASSPFRSTDTQYF

size: NA
D: NA
J: TRBJ2-3
V: TRBV18
DNA: TGTGCCAGCTCAACATTACAGGGTAACACAGATACGCAGTATTTT
CDR3: CASSTLQGNTDTQYF

size: NA
D: TRBD1
J: TRBJ1-5
V: TRBV28
DNA: TGTGCCAGCACCCGGACAGGGCACTATCAGCCCCAGCATTTT
CDR3: CASTRTGHYQPQHF

size: NA
D: NA
J: TRBJ2-6
V: TRBV19
DNA: TGTGCCAGCTCTGGGACTCGTTCCTCTGGGGCCAACGTCCTGACTTTC
CDR3: CASSGTRSSGANVLTF

size: NA
D: TRBD2
J: TRBJ2-4
V: TRBV15
DNA: TGTGCCACCAGCAGAGTACAACTAGCGGGAGGGTATAGAGCCAAAAACATTCAGTACTTC
CDR3: CATSRVQLAGGYRAKNIQYF